The rows below give T cell receptor beta chains drawn from one sample of a study of T cells in Graves' hyperthyroidism and ophthalmopathy. TCRdb fed the multiplex PCR reads into MiXCR, producing one record per CDR3 protein. The profile shows approximately 510,000 distinct CDR3 sequences, 46% of them singletons. The sample comprised peripheral blood or thyroid tissue (not recorded which). The receptors come from an adult woman with Graves' disease, either hyperthyroidism or ophthalmopathy (not recorded which). CDR3s include the opening cysteine and the closing phenylalanine or tryptophan. The D gene is left open where the match is weak. Part of the rows lack a size; the others show once, few, many or a class for expanded clones.

v_call,d_call,j_call,clone_size,cdr3_nt,cdr3_aa
TRBV15,TRBD1,TRBJ2-7,many,TGTGCCACCAGCAGAGATGGGGGACAGGCCTACGAGCAGTACTTC,CATSRDGGQAYEQYF
TRBV11-2,.,TRBJ2-7,.,TGTGCCAGCAGCTTAGATCGGACGAACTCCTACGAGCAGTACTTC,CASSLDRTNSYEQYF
TRBV29-1,.,TRBJ1-1,few,TGCAGCGTTGAAAGGGAAGCTTTCTTT,CSVEREAFF
TRBV7-9,.,TRBJ2-2,many,TGTGCCAGCAGCCGAGGGGGCACCGGGGAGCTGTTTTTT,CASSRGGTGELFF
TRBV19,TRBD2,TRBJ2-3,.,TGTGCCACCACCTTGCGGGGGATGGGAGATACGCAGTATTTT,CATTLRGMGDTQYF
TRBV29-1,.,TRBJ2-7,few,TGCAGCGTTGTTTATACTAACAGCTACGAGCAGTACTTC,CSVVYTNSYEQYF
TRBV20-1,.,TRBJ1-2,.,TGCAGTGCTAGAGAAATGGGGTTGGGTGGCTACACCTTC,CSAREMGLGGYTF
TRBV12-3/TRBV12-4,.,TRBJ2-2,few,TGTGCCAGCAGTTTATTTCCAAGATCCCCCCTCTTGAACACCGGGGAGCTGTTTTTT,CASSLFPRSPLLNTGELFF
TRBV20-1,TRBD1,TRBJ1-2,once,TGCAGTGCTTCCCAGACAGGGGGATACTATGGCTACACCTTC,CSASQTGGYYGYTF
TRBV10-3,.,TRBJ2-7,once,TGTGCCACCCGGGACGGTATCTACGAGCAGTACTTC,CATRDGIYEQYF
TRBV7-6,TRBD2,TRBJ2-5,few,TGTGCCAGCAGCAGGCAGCGGGAGAGCCAAGAGACCCAGTACTTC,CASSRQRESQETQYF
TRBV10-3,.,TRBJ2-7,.,TGTGCCATCAGTGAGTTCGCCGGGCCAAACTACGAGCAGTACTTC,CAISEFAGPNYEQYF
TRBV7-9,.,TRBJ1-6,.,TGTGCCAGCGGGGCCGGTGGGGGTTCACCCCTCCACTTT,CASGAGGGSPLHF
TRBV20-1,.,TRBJ1-5,many,TGCAGTGCTCAAATCCTCAATCAGCCCCAGCATTTT,CSAQILNQPQHF
TRBV19,TRBD2,TRBJ2-5,.,TGTGCCAGTACACCCAGCGGGGGGCAAGAGACCCAGTACTTC,CASTPSGGQETQYF
TRBV2,TRBD1,TRBJ1-1,.,TGTGCCAGCAGTACTCGGACAGGGGGCGCAGCGGCTTTCTTT,CASSTRTGGAAAFF
TRBV5-4,.,TRBJ2-5,.,TGTGCTAGCAGCTTGGGAGGGGGCTACGGTCAAGAGACCCAGTACTTC,CASSLGGGYGQETQYF
TRBV7-2,.,TRBJ2-6,few,TGTGCCAGCAGCCGTGGGCCTCCAACAGAGGCTGGGGCCAACGTCCTGACTTTC,CASSRGPPTEAGANVLTF
TRBV12-3/TRBV12-4,.,TRBJ1-6,many,TGTGCCAGCAGTTTAGACCTTTGGACAACTTCACCCCTCCACTTT,CASSLDLWTTSPLHF
TRBV18,.,TRBJ2-2,few,TGTGCCAGCTCACCAAGGGAAACCGGGGAGCTGTTTTTT,CASSPRETGELFF
TRBV7-9,TRBD1,TRBJ1-1,.,TGTGCCAGCAGCCAGACAGGGGGCACTGAAGCTCTCTTT,CASSQTGGTEALF
TRBV7-9,TRBD2,TRBJ2-5,.,TGTGCCAGCAGTGAACTAGCGGGCTCCGGCGGGGAGCCCCAGTACTTC,CASSELAGSGGEPQYF
TRBV7-8,.,TRBJ2-7,few,TGTGCCAGCAGCCACACAGGGATGCTGTACGAGCAGTACTTC,CASSHTGMLYEQYF
TRBV29-1,.,TRBJ2-5,.,TGCAGCGTTGACCGGGGGAGATGGGAGACCCAGTACTTC,CSVDRGRWETQYF
TRBV2,TRBD1,TRBJ1-6,many,TGTGCCAGCATCCGGGACAGGGATTCACCCCTCCACTTT,CASIRDRDSPLHF
TRBV20-1,.,TRBJ1-3,few,TGCAGTGCTAGAGACGCCTCTGGAAACACCATATATTTT,CSARDASGNTIYF
TRBV20-1,.,TRBJ2-2,many,TGCAGTGCTAGAGATCTGAGGGAGGGGGACACCGGGGAGCTGTTTTTT,CSARDLREGDTGELFF
TRBV19,TRBD1,TRBJ1-5,.,TGTGCCAGTAGTCGGCGAACAGGGGGCAATCAGCCCCAGCATTTT,CASSRRTGGNQPQHF
TRBV20-1,.,TRBJ1-1,.,TGCAGTGCCGGCGGACTTGAAGCTTTCTTT,CSAGGLEAFF
TRBV12-3/TRBV12-4,.,TRBJ2-2,few,TGTGCCAGCAGTCTCGGAGGGCCCCGTACCGGGGAGCTGTTTTTT,CASSLGGPRTGELFF
TRBV29-1,TRBD1,TRBJ1-4,.,TGCAGCGTTGGACAGGGAATGAGTGAAAAACTGTTTTTT,CSVGQGMSEKLFF
TRBV7-9,.,TRBJ2-7,.,TGTGCCAGCAGCTTACCCGCAGGCTACGAGCAGTACTTC,CASSLPAGYEQYF
TRBV4-1,TRBD1,TRBJ1-2,many,TGCGCCAGCAGCCAAGAAGAGACAGGGTTTGGCTACACCTTC,CASSQEETGFGYTF
TRBV10-3,.,TRBJ1-2,.,TGTGCCATCAGTGCCCACATGACCTATGGCCCCACCTTC,CAISAHMTYGPTF
TRBV7-9,TRBD1,TRBJ2-7,few,TGTGCCAGCAGCTTAGGACCAGGGGGCCGCACGAACGAGCAGTACTTC,CASSLGPGGRTNEQYF
TRBV10-3,.,TRBJ2-5,.,TGTGCCATCAGTCATGGAACGGGACAAGAGACCCAGTACTTC,CAISHGTGQETQYF
TRBV29-1,TRBD1,TRBJ2-2,many,TGCAGCGTTGTGGACAGGGGGCGTTTTTCCACCGGGGAGCTGTTTTTT,CSVVDRGRFSTGELFF
TRBV19,TRBD1,TRBJ1-1,.,TGTGCCAGTAGTACGGACAGGAGGGGCACTGAAGCTTTCTTT,CASSTDRRGTEAFF
TRBV7-2,.,TRBJ1-1,.,TGTGCCAGCAGTCTTCCTGAGAATCGGGCTGAAGCTTTCTTT,CASSLPENRAEAFF
TRBV9,.,TRBJ2-7,.,TGTGCCAGCAGCGGAGGGACTTCCTACGAGCAGTACTTC,CASSGGTSYEQYF
TRBV6-2/TRBV6-3,.,TRBJ2-7,few,TGTGCCAGCAGTTATTTTGCTTCCGAGCAGTACTTC,CASSYFASEQYF
TRBV29-1,TRBD1,TRBJ1-4,few,TGCAGCGCCCAAAATACCGGGACAGGGAATGAAAAACTGTTTTTT,CSAQNTGTGNEKLFF
TRBV6-1,TRBD1,TRBJ1-2,once,TGTGCCAGCAGGCTACAGGGGTATGGCTACACCTTC,CASRLQGYGYTF
TRBV7-3,.,TRBJ2-2,many,TGTGCCAGCAGCTTCGCACAGGCAACCGGGGAGCTGTTTTTT,CASSFAQATGELFF
TRBV7-2,.,TRBJ2-5,.,TGTGCCAGCAGCCCCGGCAGGGAAGAGACCCAGTACTTC,CASSPGREETQYF